The rows below give T cell receptor beta chains drawn from one sample of a study of blood T cell repertoires in COVID-19. Here immunoSEQ multiplex PCR was the method, and the copy in TCRdb shows in-frame clones only, minus some. The top ten clones hold 3% to 4.5% of a sample with tens of thousands of clones, 65% to 85% of them seen once. What was sequenced was PBMCs or T cells enriched from blood (not recorded which). These receptors all stem from a woman aged 40-49 years with acute COVID-19. The CDR3 runs from the conserved cysteine through the conserved F or W. Each record gives: J gene, clone size, V gene, D gene, CDR3 protein, CDR3 DNA. The D gene is left open where the match is weak. The size of a clone is reported for some rows only, either as once, few or many, or as a class for expanded clones.

>TRBJ2-3|.|TRBV13|TRBD2
CASSFTRTSGMDTQYF
TGTGCCAGCAGCTTCACTAGGACTAGCGGGATGGATACGCAGTATTTT
>TRBJ1-2|.|TRBV6-5|.
CASSYRPGGDYGYTF
TGTGCCAGCAGTTACCGTCCGGGGGGCGACTATGGCTACACCTTC
>TRBJ2-7|.|TRBV5-4|TRBD2
CASSLAATSGYYEQYF
TGTGCCAGCAGCTTGGCCGCGACTAGCGGGTACTACGAGCAGTACTTC
>TRBJ2-5|.|TRBV19|.
CASSTPGTPGVETQYF
TGTGCCAGTAGTACTCCCGGGACTCCCGGAGTAGAGACCCAGTACTTC
>TRBJ1-1|.|TRBV27|TRBD1
CASSSQGSNTEAFF
TGTGCCAGCAGTTCACAGGGGAGCAACACTGAAGCTTTCTTT
>TRBJ1-1|.|TRBV6-5|TRBD1
CASNIPDRATEAFF
TGTGCCAGCAATATTCCGGACAGGGCGACTGAAGCTTTCTTT
>TRBJ1-1|.|TRBV7-6|TRBD1
CASSRTGVGAFF
TGTGCCAGCAGCAGAACAGGGGTCGGAGCTTTCTTT
>TRBJ1-2|.|TRBV19|.
CASSHRTSVPNYGYTF
TGTGCCAGTAGCCATCGGACTTCCGTTCCTAACTATGGCTACACCTTC
>TRBJ2-1|.|TRBV27|TRBD2
CASVSGTSGRNEQFF
TGTGCCAGCGTTTCCGGGACTAGCGGGAGGAATGAGCAGTTCTTC
>TRBJ1-5|few|TRBV12-3/TRBV12-4|.
CASSGGAQGPQHF
TGTGCCAGCAGTGGGGGCGCCCAGGGGCCCCAGCATTTT
>TRBJ1-2|.|TRBV10-3|.
CAIKPGAANYGYTF
TGTGCCATCAAACCAGGCGCCGCTAACTATGGCTACACCTTC
>TRBJ1-2|.|TRBV28|TRBD1
CASSSLDRGWGYTF
TGTGCCAGCAGTTCTCTGGACAGGGGTTGGGGCTACACCTTC
>TRBJ2-7|.|TRBV28|.
CASSLPRGAYEQYF
TGTGCCAGCAGCCTACCCCGAGGCGCCTACGAGCAGTACTTC
>TRBJ2-5|.|TRBV5-1|.
CASSRGTTGSGETQYF
TGCGCCAGCAGCCGGGGAACGACGGGAAGCGGGGAGACCCAGTACTTC
>TRBJ2-4|.|TRBV18|TRBD1
CASSPPNRGENIQYF
TGTGCCAGCTCACCCCCCAACAGGGGTGAAAACATTCAGTACTTC
>TRBJ1-3|few|TRBV18|.
CASTLQGSSGNTIYF
TGTGCCAGCACGTTACAGGGAAGCTCTGGAAACACCATATATTTT
>TRBJ1-2|few|TRBV7-9|TRBD1
CASLGGEDGYTF
TGTGCCAGCTTAGGGGGCGAGGATGGCTACACCTTC
>TRBJ1-3|.|TRBV14|.
CASSRQARSGNTIYF
TGTGCCAGCAGCCGACAGGCCCGCTCTGGAAACACCATATATTTT
>TRBJ2-4|.|TRBV7-2|.
CASSPDSQREQYF
TGTGCCAGCAGCCCTGACAGTCAAAGAGAACAGTACTTC